This T cell receptor beta chain is from a study of PD-L1 blockade in urothelial cancer. Across the whole study: Males with bladder-origin urothelial cancer made up about 85% of the roughly 30 patients. Researchers looked at the blood 3 weeks (second dose) and 6 weeks after treatment began.

Specified time point: pretreatment peripheral blood. Patients yielded 1 to 8 samples each, pretreatment and on-treatment. Synthetic spike-ins, TCR analog templates, were added into each PCR. This table comes from immunoSEQ multiplex PCR, and its TCRdb copy is limited to in-frame clones, with some not included. The top ten hold around 1.6% of the sample, which has 90,000 or so clones, around 91% seen once. The germline gives CDR1 MNHNY, CDR2 SVGAGI (reference sequence). V lost 2 bases to trimming and J lost 11 bases; unmatched junction nucleotides: 16. The CDR3 extends over 16 amino acids. The chain recombines TRBV6-6 with TRBJ2-5; 8 nucleotides line up with TRBD1. The starting material was PBMCs, obtained around atezolizumab (anti-PD-L1) treatment. The source of this sequence is a man aged 60 to 75 with urothelial cancer. The CDR3 is CASSYATTGEARTQYF. The DNA for the CDR3 is TGTGCCAGCAGTTACGCGACGACAGGGGAGGCTCGCACTCAGTACTTC.